This T cell receptor (beta chain) is drawn from a study of regulatory T cells in long-lasting Graves disease. With iRepertoire HTBI primers and Arm-PCR of CDR3 regions, TCR beta libraries were built. As originally analysed: Sequenced samples collectively carried about 62 TRBV and 11 to 15 TRBJ segments. TCRdb called the multiplex PCR reads again in MiXCR, with one record for every CDR3 protein. These V and J calls derive from TCRdb rather than the authors' analysis. The repertoire has some 440,000 distinct CDR3 sequences, less than 25% of them found once; the top ten carry 7% to 9.5%. Points on this clonotype: Its ends do not fully match the called genes, so a read error is possible.

Time point indicated: persistent/refractory GD, antithyroid drugs over 5 years with positive TRAb. Preparation of the TCR library used RNA extracted from PBMCs. The sequenced sample was peripheral blood mononuclear cells (PBMCs), obtained when the disease was refractory, from a patient treated with antithyroid drugs. The receptor's source is a female donor with Graves disease.

The CDR3 sequence: CASSLGPPQGTQYF. As DNA, the CDR3 is TGTGCCAGCAGTTTAGGTCCCCCCCAAGGGACCCAGTACTTC. The chain couples TRBV27 to TRBJ2-5; D is uncertain. The germline gives CDR1 MNHEY, CDR2 SMNVEV (reference sequence). The CDR3 is 14 amino acids.